This record looks at one T cell receptor (beta chain) sequence and its context. Its antigen is still unknown. CDR1 is MDHEN, CDR2 SYDVKM, per germline. Trimming cost V 4 bases and J 6 bases, with 7 bases left between them. This CDR3 has 13 residues. These data come from a study of vaccination and CD4 T cells after COVID-19. An Oncomine TCR Beta short-read assay was used to sequence the DNA from cultured CD4+ T cells. Cultured CD4+ T cells were the source of extracted genomic DNA. TCRdb re-derived calls from the PCR reads in MiXCR, one entry per CDR3 protein. The sample lists fewer than 18,000 distinct CDR3 sequences, 51% seen once, with less than 15% in the top ten. Treatment meaning: roughly ten-day PBMC culture with coronavirus spike peptide pools or control peptides (ViraFEST assay).

Sequencing was done on a sample of CD4+ T cells from blood, cultured in vitro. The TCR sequence derives from a human donor who had recovered from COVID-19. This chain uses TRBV28 with TRBJ1-6; the D is unclear. CDR3 DNA sequence: TGTGCCAGCAGTTCTGGAAGTAATTCACCCCTCCACTTT. Its protein is CASSSGSNSPLHF.